This TCR beta chain was identified in a study of OX40 agonist ivuxolimab in advanced cancers. Trimming cost V 0 bases and J 5 bases, with 8 bases left between them. Germline values: CDR1 GTSNPN, CDR2 SVGIG (reference sequence). CDR3 size: 13 residues. Assay used: immunoSEQ multiplex PCR; TCRdb lists only in-frame clones, some missing. The table shows approximately 94,000 clones, with roughly 89% occurring only once. Findings and limits, study-wide: Certain nonresponding patients likewise had low normalized T-cell clonal expansion.

Blood was sampled at baseline, cycle 4 day 1, and cycle 7 day 1. A remark on this clone: The antigen remains unidentified.

This chain uses TRBV30 with TRBJ2-1, with D possibly TRBD1 on 5 matching bases. This receptor was identified in an adult with an advanced solid tumor such as melanoma, head and neck, liver or kidney cancer. The source material was CD4+ or CD8+ T cells sorted from blood, sampled in a trial of the OX40 agonist ivuxolimab. In nucleotides, the CDR3 is TGTGCCTGGAGTGTACTACAGGACAATGAGCAGTTCTTC. This gives the protein CAWSVLQDNEQFF.